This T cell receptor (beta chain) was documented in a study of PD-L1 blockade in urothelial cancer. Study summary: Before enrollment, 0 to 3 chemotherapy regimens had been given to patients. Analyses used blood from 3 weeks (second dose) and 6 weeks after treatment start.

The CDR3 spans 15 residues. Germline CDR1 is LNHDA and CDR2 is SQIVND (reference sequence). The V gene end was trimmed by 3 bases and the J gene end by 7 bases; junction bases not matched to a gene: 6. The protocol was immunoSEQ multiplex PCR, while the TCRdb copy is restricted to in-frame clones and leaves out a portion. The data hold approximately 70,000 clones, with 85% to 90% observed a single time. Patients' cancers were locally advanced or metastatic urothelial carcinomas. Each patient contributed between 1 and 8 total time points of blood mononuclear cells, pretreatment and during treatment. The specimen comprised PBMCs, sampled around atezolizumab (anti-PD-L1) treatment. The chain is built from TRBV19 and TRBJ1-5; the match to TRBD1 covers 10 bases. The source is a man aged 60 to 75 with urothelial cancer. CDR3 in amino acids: CASSIRDRGGQPQHF. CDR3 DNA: TGTGCCAGTAGTATCCGGGACAGGGGAGGACAGCCCCAGCATTTT.